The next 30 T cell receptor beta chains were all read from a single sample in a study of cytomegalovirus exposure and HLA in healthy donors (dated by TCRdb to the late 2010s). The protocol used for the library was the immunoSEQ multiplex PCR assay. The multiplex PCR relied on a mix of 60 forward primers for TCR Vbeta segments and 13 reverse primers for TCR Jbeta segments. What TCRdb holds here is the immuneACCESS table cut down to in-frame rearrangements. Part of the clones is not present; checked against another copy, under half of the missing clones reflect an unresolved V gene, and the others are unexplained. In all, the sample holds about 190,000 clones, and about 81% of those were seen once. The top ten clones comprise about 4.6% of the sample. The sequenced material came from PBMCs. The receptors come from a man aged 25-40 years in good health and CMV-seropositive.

The CDR3 protein is CASSYARGYTF. CDR3 bases: TGTGCCAGCAGTTACGCCCGGGGCTACACCTTC. The chain links TRBV6-5 to TRBJ1-2; unclear D gene. The CDR3 is 11 residues long. Germline CDR1 and CDR2: MNHEY and SVGAGI. Between the trimmed V and J ends, which lost 2 bases and 8 bases, there was a span of 6 bases.

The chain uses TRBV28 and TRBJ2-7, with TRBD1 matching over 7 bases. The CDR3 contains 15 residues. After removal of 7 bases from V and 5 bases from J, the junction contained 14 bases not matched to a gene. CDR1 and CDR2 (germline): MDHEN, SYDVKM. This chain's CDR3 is CASTLKGAGRNEQYF. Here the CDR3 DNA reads TGTGCCAGCACTCTAAAGGGGGCGGGTCGGAACGAGCAGTACTTC.

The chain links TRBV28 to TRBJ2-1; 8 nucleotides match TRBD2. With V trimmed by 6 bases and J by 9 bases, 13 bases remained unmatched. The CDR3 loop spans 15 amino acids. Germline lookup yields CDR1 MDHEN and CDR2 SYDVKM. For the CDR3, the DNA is TGTGCCAGCAGGCCTGGTAGCGGGATTAGGAGTGAGCAGTTCTTC. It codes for CASRPGSGIRSEQFF.

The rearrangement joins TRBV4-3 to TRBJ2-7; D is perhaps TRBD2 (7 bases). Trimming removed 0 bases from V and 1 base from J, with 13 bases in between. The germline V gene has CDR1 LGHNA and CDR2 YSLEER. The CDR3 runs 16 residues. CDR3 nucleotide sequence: TGCGCCAGCAGCCAAGATCCCGGGGGGCAATCCTACGAGCAGTACTTC. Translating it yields CASSQDPGGQSYEQYF.

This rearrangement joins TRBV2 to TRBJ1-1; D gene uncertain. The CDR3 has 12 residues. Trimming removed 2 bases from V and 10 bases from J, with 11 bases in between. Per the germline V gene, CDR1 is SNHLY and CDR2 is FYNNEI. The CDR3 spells CASSERARAAFF. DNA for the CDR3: TGTGCCAGCAGTGAACGTGCCCGCGCAGCTTTCTTT.

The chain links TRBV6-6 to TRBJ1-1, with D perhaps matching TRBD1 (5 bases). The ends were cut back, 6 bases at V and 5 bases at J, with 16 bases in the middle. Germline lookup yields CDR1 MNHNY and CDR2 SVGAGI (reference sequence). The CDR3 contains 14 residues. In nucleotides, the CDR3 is TGTGCCAGCAGAGTCGCGGCGGGGGGGACTGAAGCTTTCTTT. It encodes CASRVAAGGTEAFF.

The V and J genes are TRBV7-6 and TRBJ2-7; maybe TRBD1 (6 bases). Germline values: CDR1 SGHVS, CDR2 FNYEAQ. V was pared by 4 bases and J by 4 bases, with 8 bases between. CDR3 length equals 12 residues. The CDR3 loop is CASSSRGYEQYF. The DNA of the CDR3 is TGTGCCAGCAGCTCAAGGGGGTACGAGCAGTACTTC.

The chain's CDR3 is CASSPPGAGGYEQYF. CDR3 sequence (DNA): TGTGCCAGCAGTCCACCGGGGGCAGGGGGCTACGAGCAGTACTTC. The chain has TRBV6-6 and TRBJ2-7, with D tentatively TRBD1 (7 bases). Germline CDR1 is MNHNY and CDR2 is SVGAGI (reference sequence). V was shortened by 5 bases and J by 3 bases, with 17 bases between the two germline ends. The CDR3 contains 15 residues.

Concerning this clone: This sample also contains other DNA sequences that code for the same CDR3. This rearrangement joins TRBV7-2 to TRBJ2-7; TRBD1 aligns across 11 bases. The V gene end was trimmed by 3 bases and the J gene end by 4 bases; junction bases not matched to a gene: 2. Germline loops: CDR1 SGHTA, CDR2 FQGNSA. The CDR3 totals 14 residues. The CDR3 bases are TGTGCCAGCAGCTTGGGACAGGGGGGTTACGAGCAGTACTTC. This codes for CASSLGQGGYEQYF.

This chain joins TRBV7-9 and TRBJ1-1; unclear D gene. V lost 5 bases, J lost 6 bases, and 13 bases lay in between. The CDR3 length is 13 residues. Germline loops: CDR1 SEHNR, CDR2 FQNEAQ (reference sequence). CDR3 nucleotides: TGTGCCAGCAGCCTAGTGCGGGCAGCTGAAGCTTTCTTT. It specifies CASSLVRAAEAFF.

The DNA for the CDR3 is TGTGCCAGCAGCTGGGACAGTGGGACCTACAATGAGCAGTTCTTC. This gives the protein CASSWDSGTYNEQFF. V and J are TRBV5-6 and TRBJ2-1; 7 bases agree with TRBD1. The CDR3 has 15 amino acids. V was pared by 3 bases and J by 2 bases, with 5 bases of the junction left unmatched. Germline lookup yields CDR1 SGHDT and CDR2 YYEEEE.

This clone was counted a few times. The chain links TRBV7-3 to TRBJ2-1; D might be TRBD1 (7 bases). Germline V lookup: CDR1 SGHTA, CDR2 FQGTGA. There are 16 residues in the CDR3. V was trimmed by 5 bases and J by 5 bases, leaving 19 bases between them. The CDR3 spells CASSRQGGEGNNEQFF. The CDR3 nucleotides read TGTGCCAGCAGCCGACAGGGAGGAGAGGGGAACAATGAGCAGTTCTTC.

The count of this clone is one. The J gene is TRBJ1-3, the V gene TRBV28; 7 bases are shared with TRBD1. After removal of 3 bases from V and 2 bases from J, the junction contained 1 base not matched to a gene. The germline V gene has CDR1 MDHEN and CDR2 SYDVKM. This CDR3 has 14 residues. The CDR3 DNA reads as TGTGCCAGCAGTTTGCAGGGGGCTGGAAACACCATATATTTT. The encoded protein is CASSLQGAGNTIYF.

CDR3 in amino acids: CASSTGTSGARGETQYF. The DNA for the CDR3 is TGTGCCAGCAGCACCGGGACTAGCGGAGCGAGGGGGGAGACCCAGTACTTC. The chain is built from TRBV9 and TRBJ2-5; 11 nucleotides line up with TRBD2. Per the germline V gene, CDR1 is SGDLS and CDR2 is YYNGEE. The V and J ends lost 4 bases and 5 bases, in that order; junction bases with no gene match: 13. This CDR3 is built from 17 residues.

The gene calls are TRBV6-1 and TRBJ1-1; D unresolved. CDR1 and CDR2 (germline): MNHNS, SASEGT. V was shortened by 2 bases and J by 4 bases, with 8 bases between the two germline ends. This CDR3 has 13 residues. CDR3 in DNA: TGTGCCAGCAGTGAACTTAGAGGCACTGAAGCTTTCTTT. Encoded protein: CASSELRGTEAFF.

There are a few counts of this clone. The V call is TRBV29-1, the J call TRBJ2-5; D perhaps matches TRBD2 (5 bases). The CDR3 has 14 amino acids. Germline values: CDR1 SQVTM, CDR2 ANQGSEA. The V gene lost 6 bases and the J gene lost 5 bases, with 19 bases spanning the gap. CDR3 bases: TGCAGCGTGGGCTGGCCACCCCGAGGGGAGACCCAGTACTTC. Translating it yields CSVGWPPRGETQYF.

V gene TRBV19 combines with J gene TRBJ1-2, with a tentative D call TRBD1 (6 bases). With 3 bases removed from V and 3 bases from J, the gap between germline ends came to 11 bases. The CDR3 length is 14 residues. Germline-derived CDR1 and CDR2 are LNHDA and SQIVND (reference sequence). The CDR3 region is CASSIQQGYYGYTF. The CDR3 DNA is TGTGCCAGTAGTATCCAACAGGGCTACTATGGCTACACCTTC.

The CDR3: CASSWYETQGLETQYF. The CDR3 nucleotides are TGCGCCAGCAGCTGGTATGAAACTCAGGGCCTAGAGACCCAGTACTTC. The chain recombines TRBV5-1 with TRBJ2-5; TRBD1 might be the D (5 bases). CDR1 is SGHRS, CDR2 YFSETQ, per germline. Trimming pared 3 bases from V and 4 bases from J, leaving 19 bases between. The CDR3 has 16 amino acids.

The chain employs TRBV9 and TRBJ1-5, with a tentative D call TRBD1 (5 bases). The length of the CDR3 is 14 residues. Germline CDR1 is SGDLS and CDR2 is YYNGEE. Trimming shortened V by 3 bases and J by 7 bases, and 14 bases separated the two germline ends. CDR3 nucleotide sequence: TGTGCCAGCAGCGCAAGTGGGGCCTGGCAGCCCCAGCATTTT. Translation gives CASSASGAWQPQHF. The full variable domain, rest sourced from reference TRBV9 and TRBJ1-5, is DSGVTQTPKHLITATGQRVTLRCSPRSGDLSVYWYQQSLDQGLQFLIQYYNGEERAKGNILERFSAQQFPDLHSELNLSSLELGDSALYFCASSASGAWQPQHFGDGTRLSIL.

CDR3 residues: CASSLGSRGQDTQYF. CDR3 sequence (DNA): TGCGCCAGCAGCCTGGGGTCCAGGGGTCAAGATACGCAGTATTTT. This chain uses TRBV5-1 with TRBJ2-3, with D perhaps TRBD1 (6 bases). Germline V gives CDR1 SGHRS, CDR2 YFSETQ. V was clipped by 4 bases and J by 5 bases, with 17 bases between them. The CDR3 spans 15 residues.

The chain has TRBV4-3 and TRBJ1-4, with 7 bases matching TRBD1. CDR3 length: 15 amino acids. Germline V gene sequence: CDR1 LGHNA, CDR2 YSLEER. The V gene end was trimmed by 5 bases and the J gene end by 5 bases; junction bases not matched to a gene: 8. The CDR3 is CASSFRTGENEKLFF. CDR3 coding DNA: TGCGCCAGCAGCTTCAGAACAGGGGAAAATGAAAAACTGTTTTTT.

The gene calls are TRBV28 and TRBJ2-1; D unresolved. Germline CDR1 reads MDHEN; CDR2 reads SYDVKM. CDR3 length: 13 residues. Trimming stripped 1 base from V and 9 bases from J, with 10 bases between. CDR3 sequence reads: CASSLSPSFEQFF. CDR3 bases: TGTGCCAGCAGTTTATCCCCTAGTTTTGAGCAGTTCTTC.

The CDR3 nucleotides read TGTGCCAGCAGTCCGCTAGCACATACGCAGTATTTT. As protein: CASSPLAHTQYF. The chain couples TRBV6-6 to TRBJ2-3, with a tentative D call TRBD2 (5 bases). V was trimmed by 5 bases and J by 7 bases, leaving 10 bases between them. Germline V gene lookup returns CDR1 MNHNY and CDR2 SVGAGI (reference sequence). The CDR3 length is 12 residues.

The CDR3 DNA reads as TGTGCCAGCGGGGGCCCGGGGACTATTTCGAACACCGGGGAGCTGTTTTTT. Its protein product is CASGGPGTISNTGELFF. The chain recombines TRBV5-4 with TRBJ2-2, with D possibly TRBD2 on 7 matching bases. Germline CDR1 and CDR2: SGHNT and YYREEE (reference sequence). The CDR3 totals 17 residues. Trimming stripped 7 bases from V and 0 bases from J, with 19 bases between.

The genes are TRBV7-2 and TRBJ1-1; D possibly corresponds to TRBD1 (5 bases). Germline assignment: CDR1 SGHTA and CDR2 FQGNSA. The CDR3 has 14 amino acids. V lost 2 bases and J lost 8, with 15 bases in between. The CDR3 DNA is TGTGCCAGCAGCTTATTCGTTGGGCACAGGGAAGCTTTCTTT. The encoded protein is CASSLFVGHREAFF.

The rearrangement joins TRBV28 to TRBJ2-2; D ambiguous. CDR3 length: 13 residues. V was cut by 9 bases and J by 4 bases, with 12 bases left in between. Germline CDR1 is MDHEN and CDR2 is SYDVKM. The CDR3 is CASRRGVTGELFF. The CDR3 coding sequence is TGTGCCAGTCGACGAGGAGTCACCGGGGAGCTGTTTTTT.

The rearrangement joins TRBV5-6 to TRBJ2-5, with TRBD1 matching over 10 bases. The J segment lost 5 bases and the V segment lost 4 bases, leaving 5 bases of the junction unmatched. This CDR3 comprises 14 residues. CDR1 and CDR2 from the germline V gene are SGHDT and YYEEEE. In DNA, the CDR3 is TGTGCCAGCAGCGCGGGACAGGGGATCGAGACCCAGTACTTC. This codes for CASSAGQGIETQYF.

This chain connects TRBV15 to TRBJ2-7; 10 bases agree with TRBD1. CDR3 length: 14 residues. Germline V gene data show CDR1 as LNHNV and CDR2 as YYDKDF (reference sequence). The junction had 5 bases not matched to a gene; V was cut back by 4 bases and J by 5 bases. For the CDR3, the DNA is TGTGCCACCAGCAAAGACAGGGGGCCGGACGAGCAGTACTTC. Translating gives CATSKDRGPDEQYF.

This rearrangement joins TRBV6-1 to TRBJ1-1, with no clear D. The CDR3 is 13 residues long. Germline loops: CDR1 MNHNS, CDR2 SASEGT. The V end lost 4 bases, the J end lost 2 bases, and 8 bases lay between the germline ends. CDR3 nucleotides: TGTGCCAGCAGTGTATACATAAACACTGAAGCTTTCTTT. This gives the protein CASSVYINTEAFF.

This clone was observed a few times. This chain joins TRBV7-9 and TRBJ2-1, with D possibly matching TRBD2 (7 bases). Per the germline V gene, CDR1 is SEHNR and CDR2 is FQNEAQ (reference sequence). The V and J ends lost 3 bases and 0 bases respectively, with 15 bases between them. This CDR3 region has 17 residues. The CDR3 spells CASSLGGGGSSYNEQFF. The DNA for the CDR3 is TGTGCCAGCAGCTTGGGGGGAGGGGGAAGCTCCTACAATGAGCAGTTCTTC.